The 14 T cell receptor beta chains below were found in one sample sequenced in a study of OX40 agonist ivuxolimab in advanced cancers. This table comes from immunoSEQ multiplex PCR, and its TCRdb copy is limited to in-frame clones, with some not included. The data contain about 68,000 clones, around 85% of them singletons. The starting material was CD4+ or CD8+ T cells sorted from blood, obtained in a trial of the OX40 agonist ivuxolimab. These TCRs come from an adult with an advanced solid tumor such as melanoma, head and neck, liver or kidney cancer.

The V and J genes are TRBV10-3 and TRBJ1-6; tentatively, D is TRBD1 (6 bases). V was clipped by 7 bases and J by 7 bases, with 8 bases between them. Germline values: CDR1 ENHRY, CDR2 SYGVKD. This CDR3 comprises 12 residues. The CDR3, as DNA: TGTGCCATCACCACAGGGAATTCACCCCTCCACTTT. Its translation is CAITTGNSPLHF.

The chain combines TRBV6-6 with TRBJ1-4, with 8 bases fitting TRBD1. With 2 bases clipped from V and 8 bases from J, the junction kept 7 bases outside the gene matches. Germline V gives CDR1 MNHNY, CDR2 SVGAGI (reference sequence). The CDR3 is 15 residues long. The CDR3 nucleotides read TGTGCCAGCAGTTACCCGGACAGGGCAGGGGAAAAACTGTTTTTT. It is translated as CASSYPDRAGEKLFF.

CDR3 residues: CASSVESRGTPYGYTF. The DNA of the CDR3 is TGTGCCAGCAGCGTAGAATCGAGGGGGACCCCCTATGGCTACACCTTC. The chain has TRBV9 and TRBJ1-2, with a tentative D call TRBD1 (6 bases). The V end was cut by 0 bases, the J end by 4 bases, with 16 bases between. This CDR3 comprises 16 residues. Per germline, CDR1 SGDLS and CDR2 YYNGEE.

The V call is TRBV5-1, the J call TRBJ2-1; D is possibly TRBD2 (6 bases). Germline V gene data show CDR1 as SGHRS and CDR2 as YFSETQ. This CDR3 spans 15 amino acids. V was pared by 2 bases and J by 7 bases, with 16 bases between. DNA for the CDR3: TGCGCCAGCAGCTTCCTTCCCGGGACTGAGAATGAGCAGTTCTTC. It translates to CASSFLPGTENEQFF.

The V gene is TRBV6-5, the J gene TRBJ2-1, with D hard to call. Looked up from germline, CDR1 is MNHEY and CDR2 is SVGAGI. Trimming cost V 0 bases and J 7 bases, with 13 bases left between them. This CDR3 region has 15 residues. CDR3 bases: TGTGCCAGCAGTTACTCGAGTGGGGTCGCTAATGAGCAGTTCTTC. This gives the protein CASSYSSGVANEQFF.

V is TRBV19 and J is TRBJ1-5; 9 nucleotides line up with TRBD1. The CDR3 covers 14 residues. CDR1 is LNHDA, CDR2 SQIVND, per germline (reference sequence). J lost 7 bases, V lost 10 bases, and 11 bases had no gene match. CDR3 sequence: CATRGGDRVQPQHF. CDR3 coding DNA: TGTGCCACCCGAGGCGGGGACAGGGTCCAGCCCCAGCATTTT.

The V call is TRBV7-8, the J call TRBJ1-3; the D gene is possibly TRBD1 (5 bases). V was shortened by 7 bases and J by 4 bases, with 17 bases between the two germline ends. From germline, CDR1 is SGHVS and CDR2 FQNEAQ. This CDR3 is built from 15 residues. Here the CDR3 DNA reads TGTGCCAGCATCCCGGGCGGGGGGAAGGGAAACACCATATATTTT. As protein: CASIPGGGKGNTIYF.

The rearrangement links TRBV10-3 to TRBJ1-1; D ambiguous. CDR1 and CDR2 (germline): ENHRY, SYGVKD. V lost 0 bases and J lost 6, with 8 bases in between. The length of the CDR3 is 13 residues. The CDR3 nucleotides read TGTGCCATCAGTGAGTCGTATAATGCTGAAGCTTTCTTT. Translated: CAISESYNAEAFF.

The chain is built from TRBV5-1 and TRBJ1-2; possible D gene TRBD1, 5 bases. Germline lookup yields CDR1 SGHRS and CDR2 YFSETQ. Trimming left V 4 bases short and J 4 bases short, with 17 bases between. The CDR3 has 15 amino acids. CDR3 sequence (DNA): TGCGCCAGCAGCGGGGAATCCCAGGGTTTCTATGGCTACACCTTC. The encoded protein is CASSGESQGFYGYTF.

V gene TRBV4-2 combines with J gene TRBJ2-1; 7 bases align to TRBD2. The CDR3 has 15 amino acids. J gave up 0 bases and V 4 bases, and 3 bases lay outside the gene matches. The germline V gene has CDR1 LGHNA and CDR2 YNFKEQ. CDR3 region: CASSLRLASYNEQFF. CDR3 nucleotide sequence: TGTGCCAGCAGCCTCCGACTAGCCTCCTACAATGAGCAGTTCTTC.

The CDR3 sequence is CASSLASSGISYEQYF. The DNA of the CDR3 is TGTGCCAGCAGCTTGGCATCGTCAGGGATCTCCTACGAGCAGTACTTC. The chain combines TRBV5-6 with TRBJ2-7, with D perhaps TRBD1 (5 bases). V lost 0 bases to trimming and J lost 0 bases, with 13 bases between them. This CDR3 has 16 amino acids. CDR1 and CDR2 from the germline V gene are SGHDT and YYEEEE.

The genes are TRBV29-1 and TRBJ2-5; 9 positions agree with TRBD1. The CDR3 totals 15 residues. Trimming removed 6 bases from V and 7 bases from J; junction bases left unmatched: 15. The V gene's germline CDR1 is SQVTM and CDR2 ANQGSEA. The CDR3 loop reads CSVNMGQGGAGTQYF. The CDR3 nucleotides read TGCAGCGTCAACATGGGACAGGGTGGGGCGGGGACCCAGTACTTC.

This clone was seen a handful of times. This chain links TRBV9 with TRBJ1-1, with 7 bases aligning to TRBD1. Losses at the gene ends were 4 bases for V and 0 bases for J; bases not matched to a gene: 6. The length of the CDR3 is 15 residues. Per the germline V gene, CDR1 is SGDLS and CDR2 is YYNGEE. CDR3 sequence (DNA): TGTGCCAGCAGCACAGGGACAGACTTGAACACTGAAGCTTTCTTT. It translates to CASSTGTDLNTEAFF.

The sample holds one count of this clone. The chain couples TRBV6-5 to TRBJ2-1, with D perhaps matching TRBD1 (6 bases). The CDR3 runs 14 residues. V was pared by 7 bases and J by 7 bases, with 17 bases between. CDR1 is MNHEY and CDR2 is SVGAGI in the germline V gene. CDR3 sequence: CASTPRLQGNEQFF. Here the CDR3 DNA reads TGTGCCAGCACCCCCCGTTTACAGGGAAATGAGCAGTTCTTC.